Presented here are 8 T cell receptor beta chains from one specimen sequenced in a study of blood T cell repertoires in COVID-19. Clones were read by immunoSEQ multiplex PCR, and TCRdb kept only the in-frame ones, dropping some. The data show roughly 230,000 clones, roughly 84% seen once. Sequencing was done on a sample of PBMCs or T cells enriched from blood (not recorded which). Receptor source: a woman between 50 and 59 years old who had been exposed to COVID-19.

V and J are TRBV29-1 and TRBJ2-3; 9 nucleotides match TRBD2. CDR3 size: 18 residues. Germline CDR1 and CDR2: SQVTM and ANQGSEA. V gave up 4 bases and J gave up 0 bases; unmatched junction bases: 14. CDR3 amino acids: CSVVPFEREAISTDTQYF. DNA of the CDR3: TGCAGCGTTGTCCCCTTTGAGCGGGAGGCAATTAGCACAGATACGCAGTATTTT.

The chain couples TRBV9 to TRBJ1-6; tentative D call: TRBD1 (6 bases). V gave up 0 bases and J gave up 7 bases, with 14 bases separating them. The CDR3 is 16 residues long. CDR1 is SGDLS, CDR2 YYNGEE, per germline. This CDR3 is CASSVAPQGGNSPLHF. CDR3 in DNA: TGTGCCAGCAGCGTAGCGCCACAGGGCGGCAATTCACCCCTCCACTTT.

The chain combines TRBV19 with TRBJ1-6; 10 bases align to TRBD1. Looked up from germline, CDR1 is LNHDA and CDR2 is SQIVND (reference sequence). This CDR3 region has 17 residues. The V and J ends lost 1 base and 7 bases, in that order; junction bases with no gene match: 7. CDR3 amino acids: CASSIAPGTGVNSPLHF. In nucleotides, the CDR3 is TGTGCCAGTAGTATAGCCCCCGGGACAGGGGTCAATTCACCCCTCCACTTT. Full variable domain (missing parts from reference TRBV19 and TRBJ1-6): DGGITQSPKYLFRKEGQNVTLSCEQNLNHDAMYWYRQDPGQGLRLIYYSQIVNDFQKGDIAEGYSVSREKKESFPLTVTSAQKNPTAFYLCASSIAPGTGVNSPLHFGNGTRLTVT.

This sequence joins TRBV28 and TRBJ1-5; D unclear. V was shortened by 3 bases and J by 4 bases, with 13 bases between the two germline ends. There are 15 residues in the CDR3. CDR1 and CDR2 (germline): MDHEN, SYDVKM. The CDR3 nucleotides read TGTGCCAGCAGTTTGTTACAGATCCCTAATCAGCCCCAGCATTTT. It codes for CASSLLQIPNQPQHF.

This chain links TRBV11-2 with TRBJ1-4; TRBD1 aligns across 10 bases. J gave up 8 bases and V 5 bases, and 14 bases lay outside the gene matches. Germline assignment: CDR1 SGHAT and CDR2 FQNNGV. This CDR3 contains 17 residues. The CDR3: CASSLRQGALFREKLFF. The CDR3 region has the DNA TGTGCCAGCAGCCTAAGACAGGGGGCTCTGTTTCGGGAAAAACTGTTTTTT.

This clone was seen once. V and J are TRBV30 and TRBJ1-2; D perhaps matches TRBD1 (6 bases). Germline CDR1 GTSNPN, CDR2 SVGIG (reference sequence). V lost 0 bases to trimming and J lost 6 bases, with 8 bases between them. The CDR3 contains 12 residues. As DNA, the CDR3 is TGTGCCTGGAGTGTATCAGGGGATGGCTACACCTTC. This translates into CAWSVSGDGYTF.

This clone is a singleton in its sample. The chain recombines TRBV10-3 with TRBJ1-2; 7 bases fit TRBD1. Germline-derived CDR1 and CDR2 are ENHRY and SYGVKD. The V and J ends lost 7 bases and 2 bases, in that order; junction bases with no gene match: 7. This CDR3 has 14 amino acids. The DNA of the CDR3 is TGTGCCATCACCCAGGGGGACCCGAACTATGGCTACACCTTC. Amino acid sequence: CAITQGDPNYGYTF.

CDR3 sequence: CASTKFGTYTEAFF. CDR3 DNA: TGTGCCAGCACGAAGTTCGGGACATACACTGAAGCTTTCTTT. The chain combines TRBV2 with TRBJ1-1; tentative D call: TRBD1 (6 bases). The CDR3 is 14 amino acids. CDR1 is SNHLY and CDR2 is FYNNEI in the germline V gene. V shed 7 bases and J shed 3 bases, with 15 bases lying between them. Drawing the rest from reference TRBV2 and TRBJ1-1, the complete variable domain is EPEVTQTPSHQVTQMGQEVILRCVPISNHLYFYWYRQILGQKVEFLVSFYNNEISEKSEIFDDQFSVERPDGSNFTLKIRSTKLEDSAMYFCASTKFGTYTEAFFGQGTRLTVV.